This T cell receptor beta chain was sequenced for a study of blood T cell repertoires in COVID-19. Seattle participants joined during active infection and were tracked over time. Looked up from germline, CDR1 is DFQATT and CDR2 is SNEGSKA (reference sequence). The CDR3 is 22 residues long. J gave up 4 bases and V 3 bases, and 28 bases lay outside the gene matches. Method: immunoSEQ multiplex PCR; TCRdb's copy keeps in-frame clones and lacks some. Of 250,000 to 350,000 clones in the sample, more than 80% were seen once. The V gene is TRBV20-1, the J gene TRBJ2-3; 10 bases are a match to TRBD2. This sequence was found in a woman between 45 and 65 years old with COVID-19, enrolled during active disease. The sample was peripheral blood. This CDR3 is CSASPLIGSSGSLHLRPDTQYF. The CDR3 region has the DNA TGCAGTGCTAGTCCTTTAATTGGTTCTAGCGGGAGCCTACACCTACGACCAGATACGCAGTATTTT.